This T cell receptor (beta chain) emerged from a study of blood T cell repertoires in COVID-19. Germline-derived CDR1 and CDR2 are SGHRS and YFSETQ. This CDR3 contains 16 residues. Unmatched junction bases numbered 6, after V lost 4 bases and J lost 1 base. Libraries were prepared by immunoSEQ multiplex PCR; TCRdb keeps only in-frame clonotypes and omits some of them. Of a few hundred thousand clones in the sample, roughly 91% were seen once. Cohort 3 recovered donors had two negative PCRs, clearance, or symptom resolution. This rearrangement joins TRBV5-1 to TRBJ2-5; TRBD1 agrees at 11 bases. This clonotype was obtained from a man aged 35-49 years who had recovered from COVID-19. Source material: PBMCs or T cells enriched from blood (not recorded which). The chain's CDR3 is CASSLDRGLFQETQYF. The CDR3 nucleotides read TGCGCCAGCAGCCTGGACAGGGGGCTGTTCCAAGAGACCCAGTACTTC.